This T cell receptor beta chain was obtained from a study of T-cell memory formation after mild COVID-19. Study-level background: TCR clusters showed largely donor specificity. Study results and caveats: Day 15 to 85 contractors were CD4/CD8 balanced; later expanders leaned CD4+. Second-wave clones that peaked on day 37 lacked confirmed SARS-CoV-2 specificity.

Constant-segment primers were used for 5'RACE, and the resulting TCR alpha and TCR beta cDNA libraries carried sample barcodes and UMIs. TCRdb re-called the 5' RACE reads through MiXCR, storing one row per CDR3 protein. The data contain 300,000 to 350,000 distinct CDR3 sequences, 13% to 15% of them singletons. CDR1 SGHTA and CDR2 FQGNSA come from the germline V gene. V gave up 3 bases and J gave up 11 bases, with 8 bases separating them. The CDR3 spans 11 residues. In its sample, this clonotype was seen many times. No antigen is known for it. Sequenced material: PBMCs or a T cell subset sorted from them (not recorded which). This chain uses TRBV7-2 with TRBJ2-1, with D perhaps TRBD1 (5 bases). The receptor was isolated from a man younger than 35 who had mild COVID-19 (a few samples of this study predate the infection). Cell type and time point are not known. CDR3 loop: CASSFNRKQFF. The CDR3 DNA follows: TGTGCCAGCAGCTTCAACAGGAAGCAGTTCTTC.